This TCR beta chain came from a study of T cells in Graves' hyperthyroidism and ophthalmopathy. General study results and limits: The blood repertoire included most of the expanded thyroid clonotypes above 0.001. Median prediction lead before ophthalmopathy onset was 5 to 7.5 months with the model.

The investigators amplified TCR beta CDR3 regions from RNA transcripts. Initially, a first-round RT-PCR of the TCR CDR3 employed the HTBI primer set. In TCRdb, the multiplex PCR reads were re-called with MiXCR into one record per CDR3 protein. The sample holds some 740,000 distinct CDR3 sequences, 12% to 15% seen once. Notes on this clonotype: Its specificity is not known.

The CDR3 has 14 amino acids. Germline CDR1 and CDR2: SGHTA and FQGNSA. The germline V and J ends were trimmed by 5 bases and 5 bases, with 15 bases remaining between them. Hyperthyroidism had been newly diagnosed in patients aged 18 to 65, and its duration was under 2 months. This TCR was recovered from a woman younger than 35 with Graves' hyperthyroidism. The specimen sequenced was blood. V and J are TRBV7-2 and TRBJ2-5, with D hard to call. This CDR3 reads CASSPRVGWETQYF. CDR3 bases: TGTGCCAGCAGCCCCCGGGTGGGTTGGGAGACCCAGTACTTC.